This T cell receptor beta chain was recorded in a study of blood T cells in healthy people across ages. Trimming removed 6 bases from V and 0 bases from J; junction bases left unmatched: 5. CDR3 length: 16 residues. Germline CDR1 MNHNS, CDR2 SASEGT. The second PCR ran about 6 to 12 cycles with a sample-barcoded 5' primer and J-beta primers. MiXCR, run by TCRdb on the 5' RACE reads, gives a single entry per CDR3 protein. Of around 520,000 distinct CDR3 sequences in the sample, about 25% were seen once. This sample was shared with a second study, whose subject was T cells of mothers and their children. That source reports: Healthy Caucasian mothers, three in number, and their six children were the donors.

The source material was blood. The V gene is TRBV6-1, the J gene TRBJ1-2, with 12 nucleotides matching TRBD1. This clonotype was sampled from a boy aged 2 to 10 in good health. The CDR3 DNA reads TGTGCCAGCAGACGAGGGACAGGGGGCTCTAACTATGGCTACACCTTC. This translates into CASRRGTGGSNYGYTF.